These T cell receptor beta chains were read from a single sample in a study of beta chain features in type 1 diabetes. Some clones are missing from TCRdb's copy, which holds only in-frame ones; the method was immunoSEQ multiplex PCR. The table lists 200,000 to 300,000 clones, approximately 15% of them singletons. The sequencing sample was made of naive CD4+ T cells from blood. The receptors here all came from a man younger than 40 with type 1 diabetes. The CDR3 runs from the conserved cysteine through the conserved F or W. The order of the fields is V gene, J gene, clone size, D gene, CDR3 DNA, CDR3 protein. D genes are given only for firm matches. Expanded clones get a size class; other rows say once, few or many, or leave the size out.

TRBV7-9	TRBJ1-1	NA	TRBD1	TGTGCCAGCAGCTCCTACAGGGGGCCGAACACTGAAGCTTTCTTT	CASSSYRGPNTEAFF
TRBV7-9	TRBJ2-5	NA	NA	TGTGCCAGCAGCTTAATAGCTGGTGAGACCCAGTACTTC	CASSLIAGETQYF
TRBV13	TRBJ2-3	few	NA	TGTGCCAGCAGCCAAGCCACAGATACGCAGTATTTT	CASSQATDTQYF
TRBV7-7	TRBJ2-6	few	NA	TGTGCTAGCAGCCCGCGGACAGCGCGCTCTGGGGCCAACGTCCTGACTTTC	CASSPRTARSGANVLTF
TRBV19	TRBJ1-2	NA	NA	TGTGCCAGTAGTATCGGCACAGGGAATGGCTACACCTTC	CASSIGTGNGYTF
TRBV30	TRBJ2-5	NA	TRBD1	TGTGCCTGGAGTACGGGACAGAAAGAGACCCAGTACTTC	CAWSTGQKETQYF
TRBV4-1	TRBJ1-1	NA	TRBD1	TGCGCCAGCAGCCAAGTTGGGACAGGGGGCGCGAGGGACACTGAAGCTTTCTTT	CASSQVGTGGARDTEAFF
TRBV20-1	TRBJ2-1	few	TRBD2	TGCAGTTTCCTAGCGGGCCGTGAGCAGTTCTTC	CSFLAGREQFF
TRBV30	TRBJ2-7	few	TRBD1	TGTGCCTGGAGTAGACAGGGCTACGAGCAGTACTTC	CAWSRQGYEQYF
TRBV7-2	TRBJ2-5	NA	NA	TGTGCCAGCAGCTCCTCAGGGAAGGAGACCCAGTACTTC	CASSSSGKETQYF
TRBV19	TRBJ2-4	few	TRBD2	TGTGCCAGTAGTATAGGCGCGGGAGGTGGAAACATTCAGTACTTC	CASSIGAGGGNIQYF
TRBV19	TRBJ1-2	few	TRBD1	TGTGCCAGTACCCTGAGAGACAGGGGACCTAGCTATGGCTACACCTTC	CASTLRDRGPSYGYTF
TRBV28	TRBJ2-5	NA	TRBD1	TGTGCCAGCAGTCTAGGACAGGGTTCAGAGACCCAGTACTTC	CASSLGQGSETQYF
TRBV29-1	TRBJ2-2	few	NA	TGCAGCGCTGGGGCTGGGCGAGGGGAGCTGTTTTTT	CSAGAGRGELFF
TRBV6-5	TRBJ1-2	NA	NA	TGTGCCAGCAGTCGCGGGGGTCGAGACTATGGCTACACCTTC	CASSRGGRDYGYTF
TRBV5-4	TRBJ2-3	few	TRBD2	TGTGCCAGCAGCTTGGACGCGGGGGGGAGCACAGATACGCAGTATTTT	CASSLDAGGSTDTQYF
TRBV11-2	TRBJ2-5	NA	NA	TGTGCCAGCAGCTTAGTTGGACAGAGCGTCGAGACCCAGTACTTC	CASSLVGQSVETQYF
TRBV7-9	TRBJ2-5	NA	NA	TGTGCCAGCAGCCCCCGCCGGGGAGCGACCCAAGAGACCCAGTACTTC	CASSPRRGATQETQYF
TRBV30	TRBJ1-2	NA	NA	TGTGCCTGGAGAACTCAGGGACTTAACTATGGCTACACCTTC	CAWRTQGLNYGYTF
TRBV5-6	TRBJ2-5	NA	NA	TGTGCCAGCAGTTCCGGGAGTCAAGAGACCCAGTACTTC	CASSSGSQETQYF
TRBV5-1	TRBJ2-1	few	NA	TGCGCCAGCAGCCCGCAGGGTAGCTCCTACAATGAGCAGTTCTTC	CASSPQGSSYNEQFF
TRBV7-9	TRBJ1-2	NA	NA	TGTGCCAGCAGTACGGGTATGGATTACAGCGGTGGCTACACCTTC	CASSTGMDYSGGYTF
TRBV29-1	TRBJ1-1	few	NA	TGCAGCGTTGAAATGGGGTCGGGGACTGAAGCTTTCTTT	CSVEMGSGTEAFF
TRBV18	TRBJ2-1	NA	NA	TGTGCCAGCTCACCACCGGTTCAGCGCTCCTACAATGAGCAGTTCTTC	CASSPPVQRSYNEQFF
TRBV19	TRBJ2-1	NA	NA	TGTGCCAGTAGTATCGCCGGGGGTGAGCAGTTCTTC	CASSIAGGEQFF
TRBV25-1	TRBJ2-3	few	NA	TGTGCCAGCAGTGACAGATCAGATACGCAGTATTTT	CASSDRSDTQYF
TRBV11-2	TRBJ2-7	NA	TRBD1	TGTGCCAGCAGCATTGACAGGGGCGGAGACGAGCAGTACTTC	CASSIDRGGDEQYF
TRBV11-3	TRBJ1-1	NA	NA	TGTGCCAGCAGACCGACGGGGGGTGGGACTGAAGCTTTCTTT	CASRPTGGGTEAFF
TRBV5-4	TRBJ2-7	few	TRBD2	TGTGCCAGCAGCTTGCCTAGCGGGGAGCCGTCCGAGCAGTACTTC	CASSLPSGEPSEQYF
TRBV18	TRBJ1-5	NA	NA	TGTGCCAGCTCGCCGACAGCTGACGGCAATCAGCCCCAGCATTTT	CASSPTADGNQPQHF
TRBV30	TRBJ1-5	few	NA	TGTGCCTGGAGTGAGCTCCGAAATCAGCCCCAGCATTTT	CAWSELRNQPQHF
TRBV19	TRBJ1-2	few	TRBD1	TGTGCCAGTAAGGGGGACAGAGGTAGTAACTATGGCTACACCTTC	CASKGDRGSNYGYTF
TRBV5-4	TRBJ2-1	few	NA	TGTGCCAGCAGCCCTAGCCCCGGGGTATCCTACAATGAGCAGTTCTTC	CASSPSPGVSYNEQFF
TRBV4-1	TRBJ2-1	NA	TRBD2	TGCGCCAGCAGCCAAGATCCTGGAGCGGGGGGATTATACAATGAGCAGTTCTTC	CASSQDPGAGGLYNEQFF
TRBV15	TRBJ2-5	NA	NA	TGTGCCACCAGCAGAGACGTTCTAACAGGGCGGGTAGAGACCCAGTACTTC	CATSRDVLTGRVETQYF
TRBV11-2	TRBJ2-1	few	TRBD2	TGTGCCAGCAGCTTCGGTGTAGCGGGCAATGAGCAGTTCTTC	CASSFGVAGNEQFF
TRBV6-1	TRBJ1-1	few	NA	TGTGCCAGCAGTGAAGCTCGGAACACTGAAGCTTTCTTT	CASSEARNTEAFF
TRBV4-2	TRBJ2-3	few	TRBD2	TGTGCCAGCAGCCAAGGGCGGCTAGCGGGGGGTGAAGATACGCAGTATTTT	CASSQGRLAGGEDTQYF
TRBV7-9	TRBJ1-2	NA	TRBD1	TGTGCCACCTTTAGATCCGGGACAGCTCAAGCTGGCTACACCTTC	CATFRSGTAQAGYTF
TRBV6-6	TRBJ2-7	few	NA	TGTGCCAGCAGTACACACATCTACGAGCAGTACTTC	CASSTHIYEQYF
TRBV7-2	TRBJ2-5	few	TRBD1	TGTGCCAGCAGCTTAGCAGGGGCAGGGGGACAAGAGACCCAGTACTTC	CASSLAGAGGQETQYF
TRBV12-5	TRBJ1-4	NA	NA	TGTGCTAGTGGTTTGTACGCGGAAAAACTGTTTTTT	CASGLYAEKLFF
TRBV7-9	TRBJ2-3	NA	NA	TGTGCCAGCAGGGAGGGTTTAGGAGGCGATACGCAGTATTTT	CASREGLGGDTQYF